The rows below give T cell receptor beta chains drawn from one sample of a study of T cell responses to AZD1222 COVID-19 vaccine. The assay was immunoSEQ multiplex PCR, and TCRdb's table has in-frame clones only and misses some. The data show 100,000 to 150,000 clones, 85% to 95% seen once. The starting material was peripheral blood, obtained on day 0 of AZD1222 vaccination. These receptors were obtained from an adult in good health. CDR3s include the opening cysteine and the closing phenylalanine or tryptophan. A D gene is named only where the DNA matches it firmly. Clone size, where shown, is once, few, many, or a class for clones that have expanded.

j_gene | v_gene | abundance | d_gene | CDR3aa | CDR3nt
TRBJ1-1 | TRBV30 | NA | NA | CAWSKTRGRTEAFF | TGTGCCTGGAGTAAGACGCGGGGCCGCACTGAAGCTTTCTTT
TRBJ2-7 | TRBV6-1 | NA | TRBD1 | CASSSQGAYEQYF | TGTGCCAGCAGTTCTCAGGGGGCCTACGAGCAGTACTTC
TRBJ2-7 | TRBV29-1 | once | TRBD2 | CSVDPGGRDEQYF | TGCAGCGTTGACCCAGGCGGGAGGGACGAGCAGTACTTC
TRBJ1-2 | TRBV11-2 | NA | NA | CASSLGGRHSGGYTF | TGTGCCAGCAGCTTAGGTGGTCGACACTCCGGTGGCTACACCTTC
TRBJ1-1 | TRBV3-1/TRBV3-2 | NA | NA | CASSQLGAGSNTEAFF | TGTGCCAGCAGCCAACTAGGGGCCGGGAGCAACACTGAAGCTTTCTTT
TRBJ2-7 | TRBV15 | NA | NA | CATSRAAASLEQYF | TGTGCCACCAGCAGAGCGGCCGCCAGCCTCGAGCAGTACTTC
TRBJ2-7 | TRBV12-5 | once | NA | CASGWSEGNEQYF | TGTGCTAGTGGTTGGTCGGAGGGGAACGAGCAGTACTTC
TRBJ1-1 | TRBV19 | NA | NA | CATRFSETENTEAFF | TGTGCCACGCGATTTTCCGAGACAGAGAACACTGAAGCTTTCTTT
TRBJ2-3 | TRBV9 | NA | TRBD2 | CASSVGGGRGADTQYF | TGTGCCAGCAGCGTAGGTGGCGGGAGAGGGGCAGATACGCAGTATTTT
TRBJ2-1 | TRBV7-9 | NA | NA | CASSSGGYEQFF | TGTGCCAGCAGCTCCGGGGGCTACGAGCAGTTCTTC
TRBJ2-7 | TRBV27 | NA | TRBD2 | CASSPGTSGYEQYF | TGTGCCAGCAGCCCCGGTACTAGCGGGTACGAGCAGTACTTC
TRBJ2-1 | TRBV9 | NA | TRBD2 | CASSPPRAGGPSHEQFF | TGTGCCAGCAGCCCTCCAAGAGCGGGAGGGCCCTCCCATGAGCAGTTCTTC
TRBJ2-7 | TRBV4-1 | NA | TRBD2 | CASSQLFSGSSYEQYF | TGCGCCAGCAGCCAACTCTTTAGCGGGAGCTCCTACGAGCAGTACTTC
TRBJ1-1 | TRBV29-1 | NA | NA | CSVFEQPNTEAFF | TGCAGCGTTTTTGAACAGCCGAACACTGAAGCTTTCTTT
TRBJ1-1 | TRBV15 | NA | NA | CATSRDVPPTGEAFF | TGTGCCACCAGCAGAGATGTACCGCCCACCGGTGAAGCTTTCTTT
TRBJ2-1 | TRBV18 | NA | NA | CASSPPTGLSYNEQFF | TGTGCCAGCTCACCACCCACAGGCCTCTCCTACAATGAGCAGTTCTTC
TRBJ2-1 | TRBV11-2 | NA | NA | CASSLVGTSSNNEQFF | TGTGCCAGCAGCTTAGTAGGGACATCTTCAAACAATGAGCAGTTCTTC
TRBJ1-1 | TRBV5-5 | NA | NA | CASSFTVNTEAFF | TGTGCCAGCAGCTTCACGGTGAACACTGAAGCTTTCTTT
TRBJ1-1 | TRBV7-9 | NA | NA | CASSLNFEARTEAFF | TGTGCCAGCAGCCTGAACTTCGAGGCGCGGACTGAAGCTTTCTTT
TRBJ1-5 | TRBV9 | NA | NA | CASSAGGGGNQPQHF | TGTGCCAGCAGCGCCGGGGGTGGCGGCAATCAGCCCCAGCATTTT
TRBJ1-1 | TRBV18 | NA | TRBD1 | CASSPGGQGVNTEAFF | TGTGCCAGCTCACCAGGGGGACAGGGCGTGAACACTGAAGCTTTCTTT
TRBJ1-5 | TRBV27 | NA | NA | CASRPGRNQPQHF | TGTGCCAGCAGACCAGGGAGGAACCAGCCCCAGCATTTT
TRBJ2-1 | TRBV7-2 | NA | TRBD1 | CASSSGQSSYNEQFF | TGTGCCAGCAGCTCGGGACAGTCCTCCTACAATGAGCAGTTCTTC
TRBJ2-1 | TRBV18 | NA | TRBD1 | CASSFPGGLKYNEQFF | TGTGCCAGCTCATTTCCAGGGGGCCTAAAATACAATGAGCAGTTCTTC
TRBJ2-7 | TRBV4-3 | NA | NA | CASSQFPGSIYEQYF | TGCGCCAGCAGCCAATTTCCAGGGTCAATCTACGAGCAGTACTTC
TRBJ2-1 | TRBV11-3 | once | TRBD1 | CASSWGTGPLGNEQFF | TGTGCCAGCAGCTGGGGGACAGGGCCCCTTGGCAATGAGCAGTTCTTC
TRBJ2-3 | TRBV11-1 | once | TRBD2 | CASSAASGSTDTQYF | TGTGCCAGCAGCGCAGCTAGCGGGAGCACAGATACGCAGTATTTT
TRBJ1-1 | TRBV29-1 | NA | TRBD1 | CSADKQGAGTEAFF | TGCAGCGCCGACAAGCAGGGGGCAGGCACTGAAGCTTTCTTT
TRBJ2-1 | TRBV7-9 | NA | NA | CASSLRQAKGLSEQFF | TGTGCCAGCAGCTTAAGACAGGCCAAGGGATTAAGCGAGCAGTTCTTC
TRBJ2-1 | TRBV27 | NA | TRBD1 | CASSLGTGDNEQFF | TGTGCCAGCAGTCTAGGGACAGGGGACAATGAGCAGTTCTTC
TRBJ2-7 | TRBV4-1 | NA | TRBD1 | CASSQAGGQGAYEQYF | TGCGCCAGCAGCCAAGCCGGGGGACAGGGGGCCTACGAGCAGTACTTC
TRBJ2-3 | TRBV6-5 | NA | NA | CASSLLFDTQYF | TGTGCCAGCAGTCTTTTATTCGATACGCAGTATTTT
TRBJ1-1 | TRBV29-1 | NA | NA | CSVEHSGVTEAFF | TGCAGCGTTGAACATTCAGGGGTGACTGAAGCTTTCTTT
TRBJ2-1 | TRBV2 | NA | NA | CASSEDRNSYNEQFF | TGTGCCAGCAGCGAGGACCGAAACTCCTACAATGAGCAGTTCTTC
TRBJ2-3 | TRBV5-1 | NA | TRBD2 | CASSLVASGNADTQYF | TGCGCCAGCAGCTTGGTAGCTAGCGGGAATGCAGATACGCAGTATTTT
TRBJ1-2 | TRBV28 | NA | NA | CASSFEVRVNGYTF | TGTGCCAGCAGTTTCGAGGTCAGGGTGAATGGCTACACCTTC
TRBJ1-1 | TRBV19 | NA | TRBD1 | CASSRGQGRVGAEAFF | TGTGCCAGTAGTAGAGGACAGGGCAGGGTAGGCGCTGAAGCTTTCTTT
TRBJ2-7 | TRBV4-3 | NA | NA | CASSQDWGYYEQYF | TGCGCCAGCAGCCAAGATTGGGGGTACTACGAGCAGTACTTC
TRBJ1-1 | TRBV2 | NA | NA | CASSGRRGNTEAFF | TGTGCCAGCAGTGGAAGAAGGGGAAACACTGAAGCTTTCTTT
TRBJ2-1 | TRBV12-5 | NA | NA | CASGLGGRNEQFF | TGTGCTAGTGGTTTGGGGGGCAGAAATGAGCAGTTCTTC
TRBJ1-5 | TRBV19 | NA | NA | CASILQGINQPQHF | TGTGCCAGTATTCTTCAGGGGATAAATCAGCCCCAGCATTTT
TRBJ2-1 | TRBV5-6 | NA | NA | CASSLGGQGFYNEQFF | TGTGCCAGCAGCTTGGGCGGTCAGGGATTCTACAATGAGCAGTTCTTC
TRBJ2-7 | TRBV7-2 | NA | TRBD1 | CASSLAGQGSYEQYF | TGTGCCAGCAGCTTAGCGGGACAGGGCTCATACGAGCAGTACTTC
TRBJ2-1 | TRBV7-9 | NA | NA | CASSLGGGHSPEQFF | TGTGCCAGCAGCTTAGGGGGGGGCCACTCGCCTGAGCAGTTCTTC
TRBJ1-2 | TRBV11-2 | NA | NA | CASSLSQDYGYTF | TGTGCCAGCAGCTTATCACAGGACTATGGCTACACCTTC
TRBJ2-1 | TRBV7-6 | NA | TRBD2 | CASSLGLAGGAREQFF | TGTGCCAGCAGCCTAGGACTAGCGGGAGGGGCTCGCGAGCAGTTCTTC
TRBJ2-7 | TRBV19 | NA | NA | CASSTRDWDEQYF | TGTGCCAGTAGTACCAGGGATTGGGACGAGCAGTACTTC